A selection of T cell receptor beta chains follows, all from one sample in a study of T cell repertoires in cytomegalovirus infection. In TCRdb, the reads were re-called with MiXCR into one record per CDR3 protein. Among 250,000 to 400,000 distinct CDR3 sequences listed, around a quarter were seen once. Antigens for these TCRs are unknown. Sequenced here: cultured PBMCs, sampled from culture after CMV antigen stimulation. These TCRs come from a human donor in good health (CMV status not recorded). Some clones in this sample may be carry-over from other donors' samples. The CDR3 runs from the conserved cysteine through the conserved F or W. Each record gives: clone size, V gene, J gene, D gene, CDR3 DNA, CDR3 protein. D genes are given only for firm matches. Some rows mark clone size as missing; the rest say once, few, many or name a class of expanded clone.

>few|TRBV25-1|TRBJ1-2|TRBD1
TGTGCCAGCAGTGAATCATCCAGGGGGGACTATGGCTACACCTTC
CASSESSRGDYGYTF
>-|TRBV6-1|TRBJ1-2|-
TGTGCCAGCATTTATGGATATGGCTACACCTTC
CASIYGYGYTF
>-|TRBV12-3/TRBV12-4|TRBJ1-2|TRBD1
TGTGCCAGCAGCTCCGGGACAGTATCCTACACCTTC
CASSSGTVSYTF
>many|TRBV7-3|TRBJ1-4|TRBD1
TGTGCCAGCAGCTTACCGCAGGGGGCCCGCCTGGAAAAACTGTTTTTT
CASSLPQGARLEKLFF
>few|TRBV7-9|TRBJ2-7|-
TGTGCCAGCAGTCCGGCGGGGGACAGCCGCTTTGCGCAGTACTTC
CASSPAGDSRFAQYF
>few|TRBV19|TRBJ1-4|TRBD1
TGTGCCAGTAGCGGACAGGGTAATGAAAAACTGTTTTTT
CASSGQGNEKLFF
>few|TRBV20-1|TRBJ2-1|-
TGCAGTGCTAGAGGGCTAGCGATCGACGTGTCCTACAATGAGCAGTTCTTC
CSARGLAIDVSYNEQFF
>many|TRBV6-5|TRBJ1-5|TRBD1
TGTGCCAGCAGTGGACAGGAGAATCAGCCCCAGCATTTT
CASSGQENQPQHF
>many|TRBV7-2|TRBJ2-3|TRBD2
TGTGCCAGCAGCAGAGGGACTAGCGGGATTACAGATACGCAGTATTTT
CASSRGTSGITDTQYF
>-|TRBV7-2|TRBJ2-1|-
TGTGCCAGCAGCTTATCAAGGGTTAATGAGCAGTTCTTC
CASSLSRVNEQFF
>few|TRBV29-1|TRBJ2-3|TRBD2
TGCAGCGTAGAATTTATAGCGGGAGGCTCCTCGCAGTATTTT
CSVEFIAGGSSQYF
>-|TRBV5-1|TRBJ2-5|-
TGCGCCAGCAGCTTTAACAGGGCAGGGAGTGAGACCCAGTACTTC
CASSFNRAGSETQYF
>-|TRBV24-1|TRBJ1-5|-
TGTGCCACCAGTGATGTGAACAAGAATCAGCCCCAGCATTTT
CATSDVNKNQPQHF
>many|TRBV7-2|TRBJ1-1|TRBD1
TGTGCCAGCAGCTTAGCACGGGACAGGATGAACACTGAAGCTTTCTTT
CASSLARDRMNTEAFF
>-|TRBV7-9|TRBJ1-5|-
TGTGCCAGCAGCTTCACAGTCAATCAGCCCCAGCATTTT
CASSFTVNQPQHF
>-|TRBV5-1|TRBJ2-5|-
TGCGCCAGCAGGCAACTAGAGTTGGAGACCCAGTACTTC
CASRQLELETQYF
>many|TRBV7-8|TRBJ2-3|TRBD2
TGTGCCAGCAGCTTAGAGGCGGGAGGGCCGGCTGATACGCAGTATTTT
CASSLEAGGPADTQYF
>-|TRBV4-1|TRBJ2-5|-
TGCGCCAGCAGCCAAGCGTTGACAGTCCAAGAGACCCAGTACTTC
CASSQALTVQETQYF
>-|TRBV27|TRBJ2-1|TRBD2
TGTGCCAGCAGTCCCCTCGGGACTAGCGGGAGTATTTACAATGAGCAGTTCTTC
CASSPLGTSGSIYNEQFF
>-|TRBV20-1|TRBJ1-1|-
TGCAGTGCTGGGGGTTCGCGGATGAACACTGAAGCTTTCTTT
CSAGGSRMNTEAFF
>many|TRBV4-1|TRBJ1-2|-
TGCGCCAGCAGCCAAGATGCAGGGATGGACAACTATGGCTACACCTTC
CASSQDAGMDNYGYTF
>-|TRBV12-5|TRBJ1-1|-
TGTGCTAGTGGTTCCCGTACTTCCTTCACGGCGGACGCTGAAGCTTTCTTT
CASGSRTSFTADAEAFF
>many|TRBV30|TRBJ2-3|-
TGTGCCTGGACCACCCCGGGACCATCCACAGATACGCAGTATTTT
CAWTTPGPSTDTQYF
>-|TRBV10-2|TRBJ2-2|-
TGCGCCAGCAGTACAGGGGAGGGGGCCGGGGAGCTGTTTTTT
CASSTGEGAGELFF
>-|TRBV5-1|TRBJ2-1|TRBD2
TGCGCCAGCAGCGCGGGACTAGCGGGAGTATCTCGCAGTGAGCAGTTCTTC
CASSAGLAGVSRSEQFF
>few|TRBV6-1|TRBJ2-1|-
TGTGCCAGCAGTGAAGTGGACAGCCGGGGTGAGCAGTTCTTC
CASSEVDSRGEQFF
>-|TRBV20-1|TRBJ2-5|TRBD2
TGCAGTGCGGGGACTAGCGGCCAAGAGACCCAGTACTTC
CSAGTSGQETQYF
>-|TRBV6-2/TRBV6-3|TRBJ2-1|TRBD2
TGTGCCAGCAGGCCGGGACTAGCGGGACCCTACCCCTACAATGAGCAGTTCTTC
CASRPGLAGPYPYNEQFF
>few|TRBV6-6|TRBJ2-5|TRBD1
TGTGCCAGCAGTTACTCGACCGGGACAGGGGGAGAGACCCAGTACTTC
CASSYSTGTGGETQYF
>-|TRBV5-1|TRBJ2-3|-
TGCGCCAGCAGCTTGGTACCAGCACCCGGGGGAGATACGCAGTATTTT
CASSLVPAPGGDTQYF
>many|TRBV5-8|TRBJ2-5|-
TGTGCCAGCAGCCGACGACGAGGGAGGATAGAGACCCAGTACTTC
CASSRRRGRIETQYF
>-|TRBV28|TRBJ1-1|-
TGTGCCAGCGGCTTTATGAACACTGAAGCTTTCTTT
CASGFMNTEAFF
>few|TRBV7-8|TRBJ2-7|TRBD1
TGTGCCAGCAGCGGACAGGGGTCCTACGAGCAGTACTTC
CASSGQGSYEQYF
>few|TRBV12-3/TRBV12-4|TRBJ1-2|-
TGTGCCAGCAGTATTCGGAGGACCCTGAACTATGGCTACACCTTC
CASSIRRTLNYGYTF
>many|TRBV7-2|TRBJ1-5|TRBD1
TGTGCCAGCAGCTCCGGGACAGGGCGGGATAGTCAGCCCCAGCATTTT
CASSSGTGRDSQPQHF
>many|TRBV7-2|TRBJ2-2|-
TGTGCCAGCAGCTTAGAGAGGCACACCGGGGAGCTGTTTTTT
CASSLERHTGELFF
>-|TRBV5-4|TRBJ2-2|-
TGTGCCAGCAGCTCAACCCCGATTCCGAACACCGGGGAGCTGTTTTTT
CASSSTPIPNTGELFF
>few|TRBV4-1|TRBJ2-2|TRBD2
TGCGCCAGCAGCCAAGTTACGGGGGGATTCGTGGTCGGGGAGCTGTTTTTT
CASSQVTGGFVVGELFF
>few|TRBV7-2|TRBJ2-5|TRBD2
TGTGCCAGCCTCGTTAGCGGGAGTTGGGTAGAGACCCAGTACTTC
CASLVSGSWVETQYF
>-|TRBV27|TRBJ2-1|TRBD2
TGTGCCAGCACCGCCCCGGGACTAGGTCACAATGAGCAGTTCTTC
CASTAPGLGHNEQFF
>few|TRBV12-3/TRBV12-4|TRBJ2-1|TRBD2
TGTGCCAGCAGCCTGGGACTAGAGAGGTTCTTC
CASSLGLERFF
>few|TRBV7-2|TRBJ2-3|TRBD2
TGTGCCAGCAGCCCGCTAGCGGGAACCTACACAGATACGCAGTATTTT
CASSPLAGTYTDTQYF
>-|TRBV12-3/TRBV12-4|TRBJ1-2|TRBD1
TGTGCCAGCAGTCCGGGACAGCGAAACTATGGCTACACCTTC
CASSPGQRNYGYTF
>many|TRBV5-4|TRBJ2-5|-
TGTGCCAGCAGCTTGGGAGGATGGGAGACCCAGTACTTC
CASSLGGWETQYF
>many|TRBV6-1|TRBJ1-2|-
TGTGCCAGCAGACCTCCGCTGGGTGGCTACACCTTC
CASRPPLGGYTF
>-|TRBV12-3/TRBV12-4|TRBJ1-1|-
TGTGCCAGCAGTTCTCGATCGGCGGTGGGACCTGAAGCTTTCTTT
CASSSRSAVGPEAFF
>many|TRBV7-2|TRBJ2-7|TRBD2
TGTGCCAGCAGCTTAGACAGCGGGAGGGCGCTGCGTGAGCAGTACTTC
CASSLDSGRALREQYF
>few|TRBV5-4|TRBJ2-6|-
TGTGCCAGCAGCAAAGGGCCCTCTGGGGCCAACGTCCTGACTTTC
CASSKGPSGANVLTF
>-|TRBV20-1|TRBJ2-7|TRBD2
TGCAGTGCTAACAGCGGGGGTAGCTCCTACGAGCAGTACTTC
CSANSGGSSYEQYF
>-|TRBV24-1|TRBJ2-1|-
TGTGCCACCAGTGAACTAGGGGGGTTCAATGAGCAGTTCTTC
CATSELGGFNEQFF